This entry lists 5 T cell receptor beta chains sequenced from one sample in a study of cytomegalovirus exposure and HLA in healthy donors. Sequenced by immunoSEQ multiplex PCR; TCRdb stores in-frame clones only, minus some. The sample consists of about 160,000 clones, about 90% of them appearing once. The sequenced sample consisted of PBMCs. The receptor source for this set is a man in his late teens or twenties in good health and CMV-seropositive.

CDR3 nucleotide sequence: TGCAGCGTTGAGGATCAGGGGGAGCAGTACTTC. Amino acids: CSVEDQGEQYF. The V call is TRBV29-1, the J call TRBJ2-7, with D perhaps matching TRBD1 (6 bases). This CDR3 spans 11 amino acids. Germline CDR1 and CDR2: SQVTM and ANQGSEA. The V gene lost 3 bases and the J gene lost 7 bases, with 10 bases spanning the gap.

The CDR3 is CASSPRTGGSKTQYF. The CDR3 DNA follows: TGCGCCAGCAGCCCGCGGACAGGGGGCTCGAAGACCCAGTACTTC. This rearrangement joins TRBV4-1 to TRBJ2-5, with 11 bases lining up with TRBD1. CDR3 length equals 15 residues. The V segment lost 4 bases and the J segment 6 bases; nucleotides outside the gene matches: 7. Germline loops: CDR1 MGHRA, CDR2 YSYEKL.

The CDR3 protein is CASSQDAQGPGELFF. The CDR3 DNA reads TGCGCCAGCAGCCAAGATGCACAGGGTCCCGGGGAGCTGTTTTTT. This chain joins TRBV4-1 and TRBJ2-2; D is possibly TRBD1 (6 bases). Germline CDR1 and CDR2: MGHRA and YSYEKL. Trimming shortened V by 0 bases and J by 6 bases, and 11 bases separated the two germline ends. This CDR3 has 15 residues.

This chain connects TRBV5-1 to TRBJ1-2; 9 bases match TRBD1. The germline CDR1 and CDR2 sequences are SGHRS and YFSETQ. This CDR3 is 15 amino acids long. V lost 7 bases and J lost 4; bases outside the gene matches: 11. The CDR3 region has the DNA TGCGCCAGCGCTACCACTCCGGGACAGGGCTATGGCTACACCTTC. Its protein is CASATTPGQGYGYTF.

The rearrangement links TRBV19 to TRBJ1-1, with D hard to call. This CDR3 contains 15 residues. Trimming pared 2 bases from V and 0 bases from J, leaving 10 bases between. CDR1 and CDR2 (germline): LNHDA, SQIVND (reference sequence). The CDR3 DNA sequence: TGTGCCAGTAGTATAAACAGCAACCTGAACACTGAAGCTTTCTTT. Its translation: CASSINSNLNTEAFF. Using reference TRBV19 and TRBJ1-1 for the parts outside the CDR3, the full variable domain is DGGITQSPKYLFRKEGQNVTLSCEQNLNHDAMYWYRQDPGQGLRLIYYSQIVNDFQKGDIAEGYSVSREKKESFPLTVTSAQKNPTAFYLCASSINSNLNTEAFFGQGTRLTVV.